A selection of T cell receptor beta chains follows, all from one sample in a study of CD8 T cells in ankylosing spondylitis. TCRdb fed the 5' RACE reads into MiXCR, producing one record per CDR3 protein. Of roughly 230,000 distinct CDR3 sequences listed, over 9.5% were seen once; the top ten hold 2.6%. Sequencing was done on a sample of blood, either unsorted or a sorted T cell fraction (not recorded which). These receptors were collected from a male donor with ankylosing spondylitis or in good health (not recorded which). CDR3s include the opening cysteine and the closing phenylalanine or tryptophan. The order of the fields is V gene, D gene, J gene, clone size, CDR3 protein, CDR3 DNA. The D gene is left open where the match is weak. Size is stated for part of the rows, as once, few or many counts, or as a class when the clone is expanded.

TRBV6-1	TRBD2	TRBJ2-7	many	CASSPWERGVYEQYF	TGTGCCAGCAGCCCATGGGAGCGGGGAGTCTACGAGCAGTACTTC
TRBV30	TRBD2	TRBJ2-1	-	CASRTRDNEQFF	TGTGCCTCAAGGACTAGGGACAATGAGCAGTTCTTC
TRBV5-1	TRBD2	TRBJ2-1	many	CASSPDGTSGRRDEQFF	TGCGCCAGCAGCCCGGACGGGACTAGCGGGAGAAGGGATGAGCAGTTCTTC
TRBV19	-	TRBJ1-1	many	CASQRGTEAFF	TGTGCCAGTCAGCGGGGCACTGAAGCTTTCTTT
TRBV5-6	-	TRBJ2-7	many	CASSLRSGEGKYF	TGTGCCAGCAGCTTGAGATCCGGAGAGGGAAAGTACTTC
TRBV4-2	-	TRBJ2-3	-	CASSQESTDTQYF	TGTGCCAGCAGCCAAGAGTCTACAGATACGCAGTATTTT
TRBV20-1	TRBD2	TRBJ2-5	many	CSAISGTSGRGPRETQYF	TGCAGTGCTATTTCCGGGACTAGCGGGAGGGGTCCGCGAGAGACCCAGTACTTC
TRBV7-8	-	TRBJ2-2	few	CASSLAQGGELFF	TGTGCCAGCAGCTTAGCTCAGGGCGGGGAGCTGTTTTTT
TRBV9	-	TRBJ2-7	many	CASSVSLQPSYEQYF	TGTGCCAGCAGCGTAAGTCTACAGCCCTCCTACGAGCAGTACTTC
TRBV21-1	-	TRBJ1-2	-	CASSKVGSNYGYTF	TGTGCCAGCAGCAAAGTAGGGAGCAACTATGGCTACACCTTC
TRBV6-2/TRBV6-3	-	TRBJ2-3	many	CASSYLDGSKTDTQYF	TGTGCCAGCAGTTACTTGGACGGGAGTAAGACAGATACGCAGTATTTT
TRBV7-6	-	TRBJ2-1	-	CASSPLGGLYNEQFF	TGTGCCAGCAGCCCCCTCGGGGGATTATACAATGAGCAGTTCTTC
TRBV6-5	-	TRBJ1-1	many	CASSYSAQYTEAFF	TGTGCCAGCAGTTACTCGGCACAATACACTGAAGCTTTCTTT
TRBV12-3/TRBV12-4	-	TRBJ2-7	-	CASSWRTAGEQYF	TGTGCCAGCAGTTGGAGGACAGCCGGGGAGCAGTACTTC
TRBV5-1	-	TRBJ1-2	many	CASSLGTGLIDGYTF	TGCGCCAGCAGCTTGGGAACGGGTTTAATCGATGGCTACACCTTC
TRBV3-1	-	TRBJ2-6	few	CASRQSSSGANVLTF	TGTGCCAGCAGACAGTCCAGCTCTGGGGCCAACGTCCTGACTTTC
TRBV4-1	-	TRBJ2-2	once	CASSLDRTAELFF	TGCGCCAGCAGCCTTGACAGGACGGCGGAGCTGTTTTTT
TRBV10-1	-	TRBJ1-1	few	CASSEYRGGTEAFF	TGCGCCAGCAGTGAGTACAGAGGAGGGACTGAAGCTTTCTTT
TRBV6-1	TRBD2	TRBJ2-1	many	CASSQGLESNEQFF	TGTGCCAGCAGCCAAGGACTAGAAAGCAATGAGCAGTTCTTC
TRBV6-5	-	TRBJ2-2	few	CASRTAIGELFF	TGTGCCAGCAGGACAGCCATCGGGGAGCTGTTTTTT
TRBV5-1	-	TRBJ2-1	few	CASNREGYNEQFF	TGCGCCAGCAACAGGGAGGGATACAATGAGCAGTTCTTC
TRBV10-3	-	TRBJ1-4	many	CAISPQGGEKLFF	TGTGCCATCAGTCCACAGGGAGGGGAAAAACTGTTTTTT
TRBV25-1	-	TRBJ2-7	many	CARIRVTGVVAQYF	TGTGCCAGAATCCGAGTAACGGGGGTAGTGGCGCAGTACTTC
TRBV9	-	TRBJ2-7	many	CASSVGGTEQYF	TGTGCCAGCAGCGTAGGCGGGACCGAGCAGTACTTC
TRBV4-1	-	TRBJ2-1	many	CASSQEATRSYNEQFF	TGCGCCAGCAGCCAAGAGGCTACTCGCTCCTACAATGAGCAGTTCTTC
TRBV7-9	-	TRBJ1-1	-	CASSQVGAKAFF	TGTGCCAGCAGCCAGGTTGGGGCGAAAGCTTTCTTT
TRBV5-1	-	TRBJ2-7	many	CASSTGTGAYEQYF	TGCGCCAGTTCAACCGGGACGGGGGCCTACGAGCAGTACTTC
TRBV5-1	-	TRBJ2-7	few	CASSSGGATFSYEQYF	TGCGCCAGCAGCTCCGGCGGGGCAACCTTCTCCTACGAGCAGTACTTC
TRBV20-1	-	TRBJ2-7	-	CSARGEDVYEQYF	TGCAGTGCTAGAGGGGAGGACGTCTACGAGCAGTACTTC
TRBV12-3/TRBV12-4	-	TRBJ1-1	many	CASSLMEATAFF	TGTGCCAGCAGTTTGATGGAGGCGACGGCTTTCTTT
TRBV5-1	-	TRBJ1-1	many	CASSFWTENTEAFF	TGCGCCAGCAGCTTCTGGACTGAGAACACTGAAGCTTTCTTT
TRBV7-9	-	TRBJ2-1	-	CASSLLGGTGTYEQFF	TGTGCCAGCAGCCTACTTGGAGGGACTGGCACCTACGAGCAGTTCTTC
TRBV12-3/TRBV12-4	-	TRBJ2-5	-	CASSSGGVGETQYF	TGTGCCAGCAGTTCCGGGGGAGTCGGGGAGACCCAGTACTTC
TRBV20-1	TRBD2	TRBJ2-3	-	CSARPTSGRTNTQYF	TGCAGTGCTAGACCTACTAGCGGCCGCACAAATACGCAGTATTTT
TRBV21-1	-	TRBJ1-2	many	CASRGQVLYGYTF	TGTGCCAGCAGGGGACAGGTACTCTATGGCTACACCTTC
TRBV5-1	-	TRBJ2-3	many	CASSGAGGTDTQYF	TGCGCCAGCTCCGGGGCAGGGGGCACAGATACGCAGTATTTT
TRBV3-1	-	TRBJ2-6	many	CASSQGGSGANVLTF	TGTGCCAGCAGCCAGGGGGGATCCGGGGCCAACGTCCTGACTTTC
TRBV29-1	-	TRBJ2-5	many	CSAPWPQETQYF	TGCAGCGCCCCTTGGCCCCAAGAGACCCAGTACTTC
TRBV20-1	TRBD2	TRBJ2-1	many	CSTPRPSGGDYNEQFF	TGCAGTACCCCCCGGCCTAGCGGAGGCGACTACAATGAGCAGTTCTTC
TRBV10-3	-	TRBJ2-1	many	CAISAGPSYNEQFF	TGTGCCATCAGTGCCGGCCCCTCGTACAATGAGCAGTTCTTC
TRBV27	-	TRBJ2-7	many	CASSPVTGGSQYF	TGTGCCAGCAGTCCAGTGACCGGGGGTTCACAGTACTTC
TRBV30	-	TRBJ2-7	many	CAWSVQLIYEQYF	TGTGCCTGGAGTGTACAACTCATCTACGAGCAGTACTTC